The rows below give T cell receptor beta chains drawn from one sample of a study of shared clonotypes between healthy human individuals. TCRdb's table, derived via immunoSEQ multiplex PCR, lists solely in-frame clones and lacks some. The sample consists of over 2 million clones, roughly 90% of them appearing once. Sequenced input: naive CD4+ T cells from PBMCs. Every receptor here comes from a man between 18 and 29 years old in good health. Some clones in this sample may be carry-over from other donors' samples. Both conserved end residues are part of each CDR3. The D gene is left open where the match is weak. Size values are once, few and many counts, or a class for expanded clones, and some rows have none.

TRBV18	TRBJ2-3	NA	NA	TGTGCCAGCTCACCACAAGATACGCAGTATTTT	CASSPQDTQYF
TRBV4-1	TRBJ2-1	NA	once	TGCGCCAGCAGCCAAGTAGGGACCACTTACAATGAGCAGTTCTTC	CASSQVGTTYNEQFF
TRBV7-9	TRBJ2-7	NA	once	TGTGCCAGCAGTCTTAGGAGCAGGCCATACGAGCAGTACTTC	CASSLRSRPYEQYF
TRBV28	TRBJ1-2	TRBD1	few	TGTGCCAGCAGTTTGTGGGACAGGGGCGCAGGGGGCTACACCTTC	CASSLWDRGAGGYTF
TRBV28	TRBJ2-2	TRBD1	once	TGTGCCAGCAGTTCATGGACAGGGGGAGGCCCCGGGGAGCTGTTTTTT	CASSSWTGGGPGELFF
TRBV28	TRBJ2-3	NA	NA	TGTGCCAGCAGTTTACCACCGATGGTAGATACGCAGTATTTT	CASSLPPMVDTQYF
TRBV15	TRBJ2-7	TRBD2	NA	TGTGCCACCAGCAGCGGCTTTTGGGGAGGGGAACTCTACGAGCAGTACTTC	CATSSGFWGGELYEQYF
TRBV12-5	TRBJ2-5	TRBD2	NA	TGTGCTAGTGGTACCCGGGCGACTAGCGGGAGCCTTCGGGAGACCCAGTACTTC	CASGTRATSGSLRETQYF
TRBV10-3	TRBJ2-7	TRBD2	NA	TGTGCCATCAGTGATCCGGGACTAGCGGGTCTCAAGCAGTACTTC	CAISDPGLAGLKQYF
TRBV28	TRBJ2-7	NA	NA	TGTGCCAGCAGGGCCTTAGGGCCAGGCTACGAGCAGTACTTC	CASRALGPGYEQYF
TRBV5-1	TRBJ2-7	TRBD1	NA	TGCGCCAGCAGCCCCTACTCGGGACAGATGGATGAGCAGTACTTC	CASSPYSGQMDEQYF
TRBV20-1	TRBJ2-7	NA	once	TGCAGTGCTATAGCCCCCGGCGGGCAGTACTTC	CSAIAPGGQYF
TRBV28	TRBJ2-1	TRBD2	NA	TGTGCCAGCAGTCTTCTGACTAGCGGGGCCTACAATGAGCAGTTCTTC	CASSLLTSGAYNEQFF
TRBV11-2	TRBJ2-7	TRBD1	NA	TGTGCCAGCAGCATGCCGGGACAGCCCGCCTACGAGCAGTACTTC	CASSMPGQPAYEQYF
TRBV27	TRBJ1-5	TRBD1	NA	TGTGCCAGCAGAGACAGGGTGATAGGTGACAATCAGCCCCAGCATTTT	CASRDRVIGDNQPQHF
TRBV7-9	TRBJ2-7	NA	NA	TGTGCCTTGGGGGTCTACGAGCAGTACTTC	CALGVYEQYF
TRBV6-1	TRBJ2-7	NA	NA	TGTGCCAGCAGTGAAGCTGGGGGATTCGGCGAGCAGTACTTC	CASSEAGGFGEQYF
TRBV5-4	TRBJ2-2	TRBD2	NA	TGTGCCAGCAGCCAGCCGGGACTAGCGGGAGGTAGCACCGGGGAGCTGTTTTTT	CASSQPGLAGGSTGELFF
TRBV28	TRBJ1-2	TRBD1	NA	TGTGCCAGCAGTTTGGGACAGGCCCCCTATGGCTACACCTTC	CASSLGQAPYGYTF
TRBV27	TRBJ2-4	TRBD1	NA	TGTGCCAGCAGTACCCCAGGACAGGGAAACATTCAGTACTTC	CASSTPGQGNIQYF
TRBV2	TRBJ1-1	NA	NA	TGTGCCAGCAGTGAACAACGGGGGACGGTTGAAGCTTTCTTT	CASSEQRGTVEAFF
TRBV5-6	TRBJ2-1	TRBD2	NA	TGTGCCAGCAGCTTGCTCGCGGGGGGCGGGAATGAGCAGTTCTTC	CASSLLAGGGNEQFF